This T cell receptor (beta chain) was sequenced in a study of blood T cell repertoires in COVID-19. Participant ages covered about 18 to 89 years across 25 or so US areas. As originally analysed: Estimation of nucleated cell counts relied on the amplification of reference gene primers. The assay was immunoSEQ multiplex PCR, and TCRdb's table has in-frame clones only and misses some. The V and J calls and clone size come from that table; D and trimming were worked out from the DNA. The table lists 200,000 or so clones, 86% of them singletons, with roughly 3.4% in the top ten. After removal of 5 bases from V and 6 bases from J, the junction contained 4 bases not matched to a gene. The CDR3 loop spans 13 amino acids. From germline, CDR1 is MNHEY and CDR2 SVGAGI.

V is TRBV6-5 and J is TRBJ1-2; 9 nucleotides agree with TRBD1. This TCR was recovered from a woman aged 40 to 55 with acute COVID-19. Sample: PBMCs or T cells enriched from blood (not recorded which). This CDR3 is CASSLGQGDGYTF. In nucleotides, the CDR3 is TGTGCCAGCAGTCTGGGACAGGGTGATGGCTACACCTTC.